This is a list of T cell receptor beta chains from one sample in a study of blood T cells in healthy people across ages. MiXCR, applied by TCRdb to the 5' RACE reads, yields one record per CDR3 protein. Among roughly 1,700,000 distinct CDR3 sequences listed, under 30% were seen once. The sequencing input was blood. Source of these receptors: a woman between 25 and 40 years old in good health. Each CDR3 is given with its conserved first and last residue. D genes are given only for firm matches. Some rows have no size entry. The others give once, few or many, or a class for an expanded clone.

abundance: .
d_gene: .
j_gene: TRBJ2-7
v_gene: TRBV12-3/TRBV12-4
CDR3aa: CASSERTSSSYEQYF
CDR3nt: TGTGCCAGCAGTGAAAGGACCTCAAGCTCCTACGAGCAGTACTTC

abundance: .
d_gene: .
j_gene: TRBJ1-1
v_gene: TRBV27
CDR3aa: CASSPRPSTHTEAFF
CDR3nt: TGTGCCAGCAGTCCTCGTCCGAGTACGCACACTGAAGCTTTCTTT

abundance: .
d_gene: .
j_gene: TRBJ1-6
v_gene: TRBV5-1
CDR3aa: CASSSTFGSPLHF
CDR3nt: .

abundance: .
d_gene: TRBD2
j_gene: TRBJ2-5
v_gene: TRBV20-1
CDR3aa: CSARGAGGYQETQYF
CDR3nt: TGCAGTGCTAGAGGCGCGGGGGGGTACCAAGAGACCCAGTACTTC

abundance: few
d_gene: .
j_gene: TRBJ2-3
v_gene: TRBV6-5
CDR3aa: CASRGLLHTDTQYF
CDR3nt: TGTGCCAGCAGGGGACTTCTCCACACAGATACGCAGTATTTT

abundance: .
d_gene: .
j_gene: TRBJ2-7
v_gene: TRBV28
CDR3aa: CASQDLSAGADEQYF
CDR3nt: TGTGCCAGCCAGGACCTTTCAGCAGGGGCCGACGAGCAGTACTTC

abundance: .
d_gene: .
j_gene: TRBJ2-3
v_gene: TRBV12-3/TRBV12-4
CDR3aa: CASSFPGSNTDTQYF
CDR3nt: TGTGCCAGCAGTTTCCCGGGGAGTAACACAGATACGCAGTATTTT

abundance: .
d_gene: .
j_gene: TRBJ2-6
v_gene: TRBV19
CDR3aa: CASRGGYVLTF
CDR3nt: TGTGCCAGTAGGGGCGGCTACGTCCTGACTTTC

abundance: few
d_gene: TRBD1
j_gene: TRBJ2-7
v_gene: TRBV24-1
CDR3aa: CATSDSDRDHEQYF
CDR3nt: TGTGCCACCAGTGATTCGGACAGGGACCACGAGCAGTACTTC

abundance: .
d_gene: .
j_gene: TRBJ2-5
v_gene: TRBV5-5
CDR3aa: CASSFWTPQETQYF
CDR3nt: TGTGCCAGCAGCTTCTGGACTCCGCAGGAGACCCAGTACTTC

abundance: few
d_gene: TRBD2
j_gene: TRBJ2-1
v_gene: TRBV20-1
CDR3aa: CSARDGRAAYNEQFF
CDR3nt: TGCAGTGCTAGAGACGGGAGGGCCGCCTACAATGAGCAGTTCTTC

abundance: .
d_gene: .
j_gene: TRBJ2-7
v_gene: TRBV11-2
CDR3aa: CASASSRPLSSYEQYF
CDR3nt: TGTGCCAGCGCCTCCTCGAGGCCCCTAAGCTCCTACGAGCAGTACTTC

abundance: few
d_gene: .
j_gene: TRBJ1-6
v_gene: TRBV12-3/TRBV12-4
CDR3aa: CASRVSYNSPLHF
CDR3nt: TGTGCCAGCAGGGTCTCCTATAATTCACCCCTCCACTTT

abundance: .
d_gene: TRBD1
j_gene: TRBJ2-5
v_gene: TRBV7-2
CDR3aa: CASSSRPGQGAMEQYF
CDR3nt: TGTGCCAGCAGCTCGCGACCGGGACAGGGGGCGATGGAGCAGTACTTC

abundance: many
d_gene: TRBD1
j_gene: TRBJ1-2
v_gene: TRBV7-2
CDR3aa: CASSRTGNYGYTF
CDR3nt: TGTGCCAGCAGCCGGACAGGGAACTATGGCTACACCTTC

abundance: few
d_gene: TRBD2
j_gene: TRBJ2-1
v_gene: TRBV9
CDR3aa: CASSVALAGGMDEQFF
CDR3nt: TGTGCCAGCAGCGTAGCCCTAGCGGGAGGTATGGATGAGCAGTTCTTC

abundance: many
d_gene: .
j_gene: TRBJ2-5
v_gene: TRBV5-1
CDR3aa: CASSLVAVQETQYF
CDR3nt: TGCGCCAGCAGCTTGGTTGCGGTCCAAGAGACCCAGTACTTC

abundance: .
d_gene: .
j_gene: TRBJ1-2
v_gene: TRBV20-1
CDR3aa: CSARGGRSYGYTF
CDR3nt: TGCAGTGCTAGAGGAGGGCGCTCCTATGGCTACACCTTC

abundance: few
d_gene: .
j_gene: TRBJ1-1
v_gene: TRBV7-8
CDR3aa: CASTQGRTDTEAFF
CDR3nt: TGTGCCAGCACCCAGGGGAGGACAGACACTGAAGCTTTCTTT

abundance: .
d_gene: .
j_gene: TRBJ1-3
v_gene: TRBV7-9
CDR3aa: CASSLFRQASSGNTIYF
CDR3nt: TGTGCCAGCAGCTTATTTAGGCAGGCGAGCTCTGGAAACACCATATATTTT

abundance: .
d_gene: .
j_gene: TRBJ1-2
v_gene: TRBV12-3/TRBV12-4
CDR3aa: CASSSPGSREGYTF
CDR3nt: TGTGCCAGCAGTTCCCCGGGGTCACGGGAAGGCTACACCTTC

abundance: .
d_gene: .
j_gene: TRBJ1-5
v_gene: TRBV12-3/TRBV12-4
CDR3aa: CASSAIYRAPYSNQPQHF
CDR3nt: TGTGCCAGCAGTGCCATTTACAGAGCCCCTTATAGCAATCAGCCCCAGCATTTT

abundance: .
d_gene: .
j_gene: TRBJ2-2
v_gene: TRBV2
CDR3aa: CASSESGAGELFF
CDR3nt: TGTGCCAGCAGTGAATCAGGGGCCGGGGAGCTGTTTTTT

abundance: few
d_gene: .
j_gene: TRBJ2-4
v_gene: TRBV3-1
CDR3aa: CASSQDGTAKNIQYF
CDR3nt: TGTGCCAGCAGCCAAGACGGGACAGCCAAAAACATTCAGTACTTC

abundance: many
d_gene: TRBD2
j_gene: TRBJ2-7
v_gene: TRBV29-1
CDR3aa: CSAQSGRAVHEQYF
CDR3nt: TGCAGCGCCCAGAGCGGGAGGGCCGTCCACGAGCAGTACTTC

abundance: .
d_gene: .
j_gene: TRBJ1-4
v_gene: TRBV20-1
CDR3aa: CSARDTQGSEKLFF
CDR3nt: TGCAGTGCTAGGGATACTCAGGGAAGTGAAAAACTGTTTTTT

abundance: many
d_gene: TRBD2
j_gene: TRBJ2-3
v_gene: TRBV10-3
CDR3aa: CAISDGTSGTQYF
CDR3nt: TGTGCCATCAGTGACGGGACTAGCGGTACGCAGTATTTT

abundance: .
d_gene: .
j_gene: TRBJ2-2
v_gene: TRBV5-1
CDR3aa: CASSRNFRNTGELFF
CDR3nt: TGCGCCAGCAGCAGAAATTTCAGGAACACCGGGGAGCTGTTTTTT

abundance: .
d_gene: .
j_gene: TRBJ1-5
v_gene: TRBV20-1
CDR3aa: CSARPGGARQPQHF
CDR3nt: TGCAGTGCTCGCCCGGGAGGGGCCAGGCAGCCCCAGCATTTT

abundance: few
d_gene: .
j_gene: TRBJ1-5
v_gene: TRBV9
CDR3aa: CASSDGNSNQPQHF
CDR3nt: TGTGCCAGCAGCGACGGGAATAGCAATCAGCCCCAGCATTTT

abundance: .
d_gene: .
j_gene: TRBJ1-1
v_gene: TRBV7-2
CDR3aa: CASSFFGPPNTEAFF
CDR3nt: TGTGCCAGCAGCTTTTTTGGTCCTCCTAACACTGAAGCTTTCTTT

abundance: .
d_gene: .
j_gene: TRBJ1-1
v_gene: TRBV6-1
CDR3aa: CASRPIRGRTMNTEAFF
CDR3nt: TGTGCCAGCAGGCCAATCCGGGGACGGACAATGAACACTGAAGCTTTCTTT

abundance: .
d_gene: TRBD1
j_gene: TRBJ1-4
v_gene: TRBV4-2
CDR3aa: CVSSQSDQGGRNEKLFF
CDR3nt: TGTGTCAGCAGCCAGAGCGACCAGGGGGGACGTAATGAAAAACTGTTTTTT

abundance: many
d_gene: .
j_gene: TRBJ2-7
v_gene: TRBV10-3
CDR3aa: CAIRAGIMDEQYF
CDR3nt: TGTGCCATCAGAGCGGGTATTATGGACGAGCAGTACTTC

abundance: few
d_gene: TRBD1
j_gene: TRBJ2-5
v_gene: TRBV11-2
CDR3aa: CASSYNTGTGAQETQYF
CDR3nt: TGTGCCAGCAGCTATAACACCGGGACAGGGGCACAAGAGACCCAGTACTTC

abundance: once
d_gene: .
j_gene: TRBJ1-2
v_gene: TRBV5-1
CDR3aa: CASSLAQGDQGPGYTF
CDR3nt: TGCGCCAGCAGCTTGGCCCAAGGAGACCAAGGACCCGGCTACACCTTC

abundance: .
d_gene: TRBD1
j_gene: TRBJ1-2
v_gene: TRBV5-5
CDR3aa: CASTGTGARSLYGYTF
CDR3nt: TGTGCCAGCACCGGGACAGGGGCCCGCTCCCTCTATGGCTACACCTTC

abundance: .
d_gene: .
j_gene: TRBJ2-7
v_gene: TRBV7-2
CDR3aa: CASGLKGSEQYF
CDR3nt: TGTGCCAGCGGCTTAAAAGGCAGCGAGCAGTACTTC

abundance: .
d_gene: .
j_gene: TRBJ2-1
v_gene: TRBV10-1
CDR3aa: CASSATQGSEQFF
CDR3nt: TGCGCCAGCAGTGCGACGCAGGGAAGTGAGCAGTTCTTC

abundance: .
d_gene: .
j_gene: TRBJ1-1
v_gene: TRBV12-3/TRBV12-4
CDR3aa: CASRGGRGMNTEAFF
CDR3nt: TGTGCCAGCAGAGGGGGGCGCGGGATGAACACTGAAGCTTTCTTT

abundance: .
d_gene: .
j_gene: TRBJ2-7
v_gene: TRBV6-5
CDR3aa: CASTNGLGSGEQYF
CDR3nt: TGTGCCAGCACAAACGGGCTGGGGTCGGGAGAGCAGTACTTC

abundance: few
d_gene: .
j_gene: TRBJ2-1
v_gene: TRBV24-1
CDR3aa: CATSDPPRGPNNEQFF
CDR3nt: TGTGCCACCAGTGATCCCCCCAGGGGTCCTAACAATGAGCAGTTCTTC

abundance: many
d_gene: .
j_gene: TRBJ2-5
v_gene: TRBV20-1
CDR3aa: CSATRTIQETQYF
CDR3nt: TGCAGTGCTACTCGGACAATACAAGAGACCCAGTACTTC

abundance: few
d_gene: TRBD2
j_gene: TRBJ2-5
v_gene: TRBV2
CDR3aa: CASSWTSARETQYF
CDR3nt: TGTGCCAGCAGTTGGACTAGCGCCAGGGAGACCCAGTACTTC

abundance: .
d_gene: TRBD2
j_gene: TRBJ2-1
v_gene: TRBV2
CDR3aa: CASETSGAGNEQFF
CDR3nt: TGTGCCTCTGAGACTAGCGGGGCGGGCAATGAGCAGTTCTTC

abundance: few
d_gene: .
j_gene: TRBJ2-1
v_gene: TRBV10-3
CDR3aa: CAIRGQSRDNEQFF
CDR3nt: TGTGCCATCAGAGGACAGTCAAGGGACAATGAGCAGTTCTTC

abundance: .
d_gene: .
j_gene: TRBJ2-2
v_gene: TRBV4-1
CDR3aa: CASSQDRVDAGELFF
CDR3nt: TGCGCCAGCAGCCAAGATAGGGTTGACGCCGGGGAGCTGTTTTTT

abundance: many
d_gene: TRBD2
j_gene: TRBJ2-1
v_gene: TRBV2
CDR3aa: CASSEALAGSYNEQFF
CDR3nt: TGTGCCAGCAGTGAAGCCCTAGCGGGCTCCTACAATGAGCAGTTCTTC

abundance: once
d_gene: .
j_gene: TRBJ2-7
v_gene: TRBV29-1
CDR3aa: CSVEDRQSARYEQYF
CDR3nt: TGCAGCGTTGAAGATAGACAGTCCGCCCGGTACGAGCAGTACTTC

abundance: .
d_gene: .
j_gene: TRBJ2-3
v_gene: TRBV30
CDR3aa: CAWSPGVIPDTQYF
CDR3nt: TGTGCCTGGAGTCCGGGAGTTATACCAGATACGCAGTATTTT

abundance: many
d_gene: .
j_gene: TRBJ2-1
v_gene: TRBV12-3/TRBV12-4
CDR3aa: CASSPPVSSYNEQFF
CDR3nt: TGTGCCAGCAGTCCCCCGGTAAGCTCCTACAATGAGCAGTTCTTC

abundance: .
d_gene: TRBD1
j_gene: TRBJ2-1
v_gene: TRBV5-5
CDR3aa: CASSSVVRTGNYNEQFF
CDR3nt: TGTGCCAGCAGCTCGGTCGTGAGGACAGGGAATTACAATGAGCAGTTCTTC

abundance: few
d_gene: .
j_gene: TRBJ1-1
v_gene: TRBV5-1
CDR3aa: CASSLYIANTEAFF
CDR3nt: TGCGCCAGCAGCTTGTATATAGCGAACACTGAAGCTTTCTTT

abundance: .
d_gene: .
j_gene: TRBJ1-6
v_gene: TRBV3-1
CDR3aa: CASSQQGHNSPLHF
CDR3nt: TGTGCCAGCAGCCAACAGGGGCATAATTCACCCCTCCACTTT